This T cell receptor (beta chain) was observed in a study of glioma-infiltrating T cells. On the study more broadly: Glioblastomas were WHO grade IV, sampled at first diagnosis; low-grade were grade II. Study-wide findings and caveats: Shared blood CDR3 signature motifs marked patients with low tissue-blood divergence. Gliomas, especially low-grade, showed above-expected tissue-blood divergence; non-neoplastic patients showed below.

This clonotype was picked up a small number of times. Antigen: not known. The iRepertoire nested amplicon-rescue multiplex PCR amplified TCR alpha and beta CDR3s from RNA. For one-step reverse transcription and amplification, roughly 95-400 ng of tissue mRNA or PBMC total RNA was used. TCRdb ran MiXCR on the multiplex PCR reads and lists one entry per CDR3 protein. Among more than 300,000 distinct CDR3 sequences listed, 41% were seen once. This CDR3 has 17 residues. The V end lost 0 bases, the J end lost 4 bases, and 16 bases lay between the germline ends. Germline assignment: CDR1 ENHRY and CDR2 SYGVKD.

The clonotype comes from a human donor with low-grade glioma or glioblastoma, undergoing nonglioma brain surgery, or in good health (not recorded which). The chain uses TRBV10-3 and TRBJ1-5; D uncertain. The sample consisted of glioma tissue, nonneoplastic brain tissue, or PBMCs (not recorded which). This CDR3 is CAISESKNDGGNQPQHF. For the CDR3, the DNA is TGTGCCATCAGTGAGTCGAAAAATGACGGAGGGAATCAGCCCCAGCATTTT.